One sample yielded the 30 T cell receptor beta chains listed below, sequenced in a study of cytomegalovirus exposure and HLA in healthy donors. PCR employed 60 Vbeta and 13 Jbeta primers. Produced via immunoSEQ multiplex PCR; TCRdb's table is partial and in-frame only. The table has tens of thousands of clones, over 75% seen once. Sample: PBMCs. Every receptor here comes from a man aged 40-55 years in good health and CMV-seronegative.

J is TRBJ2-7 and V is TRBV5-6, with a tentative D call TRBD1 (6 bases). The germline V and J ends were trimmed by 6 bases and 7 bases, with 17 bases remaining between them. Per the germline V gene, CDR1 is SGHDT and CDR2 is YYEEEE. The CDR3 spans 13 residues. For the CDR3, the DNA is TGTGCCAGCAACTCGTTGGGGGCTAAGGAGCAGTACTTC. This translates into CASNSLGAKEQYF.

The chain is built from TRBV7-2 and TRBJ2-3, with a weak D call TRBD1 (6 bases). The CDR3 runs to 12 residues. Germline V lookup: CDR1 SGHTA, CDR2 FQGNSA. V was shortened by 3 bases and J by 9 bases, with 10 bases between the two germline ends. The CDR3 loop reads CASSLPQGTQYF. In DNA form, the CDR3 reads TGTGCCAGCAGCTTGCCTCAGGGGACGCAGTATTTT.

This chain connects TRBV11-2 to TRBJ2-7; 10 bases match TRBD2. The CDR3 length is 14 residues. Germline V gene sequence: CDR1 SGHAT, CDR2 FQNNGV. J lost 7 bases, V lost 3 bases, and 6 bases had no gene match. CDR3 protein: CASSFGTSATEQYF. The CDR3 nucleotides read TGTGCCAGCAGCTTCGGGACTAGCGCAACGGAGCAGTACTTC.

The DNA for the CDR3 is TGTGCCAGCAGCTTTTCAGCGGGGGGGAGCCAAGAGACCCAGTACTTC. Its protein product is CASSFSAGGSQETQYF. The chain has TRBV7-8 and TRBJ2-5, with TRBD2 matching over 10 bases. Looked up from germline, CDR1 is SGHVS and CDR2 is FQNEAQ. CDR3 size: 16 residues. V shed 3 bases, J shed 1 base, and the junction held 5 bases outside the gene matches.

This clone came up once. V gene TRBV5-4 combines with J gene TRBJ2-3; 7 bases map to TRBD2. Germline CDR1 SGHNT, CDR2 YYREEE (reference sequence). The CDR3 covers 14 residues. J gave up 1 base and V 5 bases, and 4 bases lay outside the gene matches. The CDR3 protein is CASRRGVGTDTQYF. In DNA form, the CDR3 reads TGTGCCAGCAGACGGGGGGTTGGCACAGATACGCAGTATTTT.

The chain recombines TRBV6-1 with TRBJ1-2, with 9 bases identical to TRBD1. CDR1 MNHNS and CDR2 SASEGT come from the germline V gene. The CDR3 is made up of 12 amino acids. Losses at the gene ends were 8 bases for V and 7 bases for J; bases not matched to a gene: 5. CDR3 sequence (DNA): TGTGCCAGCTACAGGGGGCCCAGTGGCTACACCTTC. Protein: CASYRGPSGYTF.

The gene calls are TRBV7-6 and TRBJ2-5; D perhaps matches TRBD2 (5 bases). Germline V CDR1 and CDR2: SGHVS, FNYEAQ. This CDR3 is 15 amino acids long. The V gene lost 7 bases and the J gene lost 4 bases, with 19 bases spanning the gap. In DNA form, the CDR3 reads TGTGCCAGCACCCTCGGGCCGTCGAGGGTAGAGACCCAGTACTTC. Its protein is CASTLGPSRVETQYF. The whole variable domain, remainder taken from reference TRBV7-6 and TRBJ2-5, is GAGVSQSPRYKVTKRGQDVALRCDPISGHVSLYWYRQALGQGPEFLTYFNYEAQQDKSGLPNDRFSAERPEGSISTLTIQRTEQRDSAMYRCASTLGPSRVETQYFGPGTRLLVL.

The chain employs TRBV25-1 and TRBJ2-7; TRBD1 matches 9 bases. Germline CDR1 is MGHDK and CDR2 is SYGVNS. This CDR3 spans 15 amino acids. V lost 4 bases to trimming and J lost 2 bases; unmatched junction nucleotides: 6. The CDR3 nucleotides are TGTGCCAGCAGTGGTGGGACAGGGTTGACCTACGAGCAGTACTTC. Its translation: CASSGGTGLTYEQYF.

This chain links TRBV18 with TRBJ2-7; D ambiguous. Trimming pared 2 bases from V and 3 bases from J, leaving 8 bases between. The CDR3 sequence is 13 residues long. In germline, CDR1 is KGHSH, CDR2 LQKENI. CDR3 sequence: CASSPIRNYEQYF. DNA of the CDR3: TGTGCCAGCTCACCAATCAGAAACTACGAGCAGTACTTC.

V usage is TRBV10-1 and J usage is TRBJ1-4, with D hard to call. CDR3 size: 14 residues. Per the germline V gene, CDR1 is WNHNN and CDR2 is SYGVQD (reference sequence). The V and J ends lost 0 bases and 8 bases respectively, with 10 bases between them. The CDR3 DNA reads TGCGCCAGCAGTGAGTCAGGCGGGAACGAAAAACTGTTTTTT. The encoded protein is CASSESGGNEKLFF.

The gene calls are TRBV7-6 and TRBJ2-5; 7 nucleotides align to TRBD1. The J call is in doubt because the DNA end fits TRBJ2-7 better. The CDR3 is 14 residues long. Germline assignment: CDR1 SGHVS and CDR2 FNYEAQ. In DNA form, the CDR3 reads TGTGCCAGCAGCCTCCGGACAGGCTCCTACGAGCAGTACTTC. As protein: CASSLRTGSYEQYF.

The chain carries TRBV6-5 and TRBJ2-7; D might be TRBD2 (6 bases). Trimming took 6 bases from V and 1 from J, leaving 16 bases between them. There are 15 residues in the CDR3. The germline CDR1 and CDR2 sequences are MNHEY and SVGAGI. The CDR3 nucleotides read TGTGCCAGCAGGGGGAGCGGGTTAGGTTCCTACGAGCAGTACTTC. It encodes CASRGSGLGSYEQYF.

The gene calls are TRBV5-6 and TRBJ2-5, with a possible D match to TRBD2 (6 bases). V shed 1 base and J shed 5 bases, with 15 bases lying between them. The CDR3 extends over 15 amino acids. Looked up from germline, CDR1 is SGHDT and CDR2 is YYEEEE. The CDR3 sequence: CASSLLPGDGETQYF. CDR3 DNA sequence: TGTGCCAGCAGCTTGTTGCCGGGGGACGGGGAGACCCAGTACTTC. The variable domain in full, with the rest retrieved from reference TRBV5-6 and TRBJ2-5, is DAGVTQSPTHLIKTRGQQVTLRCSPKSGHDTVSWYQQALGQGPQFIFQYYEEEERQRGNFPDRFSGHQFPNYSSELNVNALLLGDSALYLCASSLLPGDGETQYFGPGTRLLVL.

The CDR3 protein is CASSEAGEGASPLHF. The CDR3 region has the DNA TGTGCCAGCAGTGAAGCAGGCGAGGGGGCCTCACCCCTCCACTTT. The V gene is TRBV6-1, the J gene TRBJ1-6, with TRBD1 matching 7 bases. CDR3 size: 15 residues. V shed 0 bases and J 10 bases; nucleotides not matched to a gene: 6. Germline CDR1 MNHNS, CDR2 SASEGT.

The sample holds one count of this clone. The V call is TRBV11-2, the J call TRBJ2-7; the D is unclear. The ends were cut back, 6 bases at V and 2 bases at J, with 8 bases in the middle. CDR1 and CDR2 (germline): SGHAT, FQNNGV. The CDR3 loop spans 12 amino acids. CDR3 amino acids: CASRRLPYEQYF. In DNA form, the CDR3 reads TGTGCCAGCAGGAGACTGCCCTACGAGCAGTACTTC.

As concerns this clone: Other DNA sequences in the same sample also yield this CDR3. This chain links TRBV28 with TRBJ2-7, with 8 bases that match TRBD2. The CDR3 is 14 amino acids. With V trimmed by 3 bases and J by 4 bases, 5 bases remained unmatched. Germline lookup yields CDR1 MDHEN and CDR2 SYDVKM. CDR3 protein: CASSFRGGSYEQYF. The CDR3 DNA reads TGTGCCAGCAGTTTTCGGGGGGGCAGTTACGAGCAGTACTTC.

The chain uses TRBV6-1 and TRBJ1-1; a possible D gene is TRBD1 (5 bases). In germline, CDR1 is MNHNS, CDR2 SASEGT. The ends were cut back, 7 bases at V and 1 base at J, with 10 bases in the middle. The CDR3 has 13 residues. The chain's CDR3 is CASTTGGNTEAFF. The CDR3 bases are TGTGCCAGCACCACGGGGGGGAACACTGAAGCTTTCTTT.

This clone was detected once. This chain joins TRBV2 and TRBJ2-5; TRBD2 is a possible D gene (5 bases). This CDR3 is built from 14 residues. Trimming cost V 5 bases and J 4 bases, with 14 bases left between them. CDR1 and CDR2 from the germline V gene are SNHLY and FYNNEI. The CDR3 region has the DNA TGTGCCAGCAGTAGAGGGCGGACGGGAGAGACCCAGTACTTC. Amino acid sequence: CASSRGRTGETQYF.

The chain carries TRBV5-1 and TRBJ2-2; TRBD2 aligns across 7 bases. Trimming took 2 bases from V and 6 from J; bases not matched to a gene: 10. CDR1 is SGHRS and CDR2 is YFSETQ in the germline V gene. There are 16 residues in the CDR3. The CDR3 region is CASSFTGTNGPGELFF. The CDR3 DNA sequence: TGCGCCAGCAGCTTTACCGGGACTAATGGTCCCGGGGAGCTGTTTTTT.

This clone was detected a few times. The chain is built from TRBV4-1 and TRBJ2-1; TRBD2 aligns across 7 bases. The CDR3 contains 16 residues. V shed 3 bases and J 1 base; nucleotides not matched to a gene: 6. Germline V lookup: CDR1 MGHRA, CDR2 YSYEKL. The CDR3 nucleotides are TGCGCCAGCAGCCACTACGGGACTAAATCCTACAATGAGCAGTTCTTC. It translates to CASSHYGTKSYNEQFF.

The V call is TRBV5-1, the J call TRBJ1-3, with a possible D match to TRBD1 (5 bases). The V end was cut by 4 bases, the J end by 2 bases, with 13 bases between. The CDR3 loop spans 15 amino acids. Germline assignment: CDR1 SGHRS and CDR2 YFSETQ. CDR3 sequence reads: CASSVSGGPGNTIYF. The CDR3 region has the DNA TGCGCCAGCAGCGTCTCGGGGGGACCTGGAAACACCATATATTTT.

The CDR3 loop reads CASSSLAEGQETQYF. In DNA form, the CDR3 reads TGTGCCAGCAGCTCCCTAGCGGAGGGTCAAGAGACCCAGTACTTC. The chain recombines TRBV9 with TRBJ2-5; 7 bases map to TRBD2. The CDR3 consists of 15 residues. The germline CDR1 and CDR2 sequences are SGDLS and YYNGEE. The ends lost 4 bases at V and 2 bases at J; junction bases unmatched: 8.

The genes are TRBV6-6 and TRBJ1-2; 7 bases agree with TRBD1. The CDR3 is 13 residues long. The V segment lost 5 bases and the J segment 4 bases; nucleotides outside the gene matches: 4. Germline CDR1 and CDR2: MNHNY and SVGAGI (reference sequence). The CDR3 nucleotides are TGTGCCAGCAGTGGCCGGGACAGCTATGGCTACACCTTC. Amino acids: CASSGRDSYGYTF.

The rearrangement uses TRBV21-1 and TRBJ2-7; the table's D call, TRBD2, was not checked against the DNA. TRBV21-1 is classified as a pseudogene. The CDR3 spans 19 residues. CDR3 loop: CASSQKVGTSGTSSYEQYF. The CDR3 bases are TGTGCCAGCAGCCAAAAGGTTGGGACTAGCGGTACGAGCTCCTACGAGCAGTACTTC.

This clone has more than one count but fewer than ten. The CDR3 DNA sequence: TGCGCCAGCAGCTTGGAAGGGGGTGCTGGGGAAGCTTTCTTT. This codes for CASSLEGGAGEAFF. This chain connects TRBV5-1 to TRBJ1-1; maybe TRBD1 (6 bases). From germline, CDR1 is SGHRS and CDR2 YFSETQ. The CDR3 has 14 amino acids. Between the trimmed V and J ends, which lost 0 bases and 8 bases, there was a span of 14 bases.

The CDR3 loop reads CAISPTDQETQYF. CDR3 in DNA: TGTGCCATCAGCCCGACAGACCAAGAGACCCAGTACTTC. The chain carries TRBV10-3 and TRBJ2-5; perhaps TRBD1 as D (5 bases). Germline V gene sequence: CDR1 ENHRY, CDR2 SYGVKD. The CDR3 runs to 13 residues. The V end was cut by 6 bases, the J end by 0 bases, with 8 bases between.

The chain links TRBV19 to TRBJ2-4; 7 bases are a match to TRBD2. Per germline, CDR1 LNHDA and CDR2 SQIVND (reference sequence). The CDR3 is 16 residues long. J lost 2 bases, V lost 0 bases, and 4 bases had no gene match. CDR3 sequence: CASSIDREGPKNIQYF. Here the CDR3 DNA reads TGTGCCAGTAGTATAGACAGGGAGGGTCCCAAAAACATTCAGTACTTC.

The chain joins TRBV13 to TRBJ1-2; D call uncertain. Germline V gene lookup returns CDR1 PRHDT and CDR2 FYEKMQ (reference sequence). Trimming pared 3 bases from V and 2 bases from J, leaving 7 bases between. The CDR3 covers 13 residues. For the CDR3, the DNA is TGTGCCAGCAGCTTGACTGGGAACTATGGCTACACCTTC. This encodes CASSLTGNYGYTF. Complete variable domain (other parts from reference TRBV13 and TRBJ1-2): AAGVIQSPRHLIKEKRETATLKCYPIPRHDTVYWYQQGPGQDPQFLISFYEKMQSDKGSIPDRFSAQQFSDYHSELNMSSLELGDSALYFCASSLTGNYGYTFGSGTRLTVV.

The genes are TRBV5-6 and TRBJ2-3; D not resolved. V was cut by 4 bases and J by 4 bases, with 19 bases left in between. CDR3 length: 16 amino acids. Germline CDR1 and CDR2: SGHDT and YYEEEE. Here the CDR3 reads CASSPSLRRVADTQYF. CDR3 sequence (DNA): TGTGCCAGCAGCCCCTCCCTCAGGCGTGTCGCAGATACGCAGTATTTT.

A word on this clone: The CDR3 does not end in the conserved phenylalanine or tryptophan, so this is likely a read error. The CDR3 here is CASSAPRTSSAKQYL. The CDR3 DNA reads TGTGCCAGCAGCGCGCCCAGGACTAGCTCCGCCAAGCAGTACCTC. This chain uses TRBV25-1 with TRBJ2-7; 8 bases are a match to TRBD2. Trimming took 6 bases from V and 8 from J; bases not matched to a gene: 15. Germline V gene data show CDR1 as MGHDK and CDR2 as SYGVNS. The CDR3 totals 15 residues.